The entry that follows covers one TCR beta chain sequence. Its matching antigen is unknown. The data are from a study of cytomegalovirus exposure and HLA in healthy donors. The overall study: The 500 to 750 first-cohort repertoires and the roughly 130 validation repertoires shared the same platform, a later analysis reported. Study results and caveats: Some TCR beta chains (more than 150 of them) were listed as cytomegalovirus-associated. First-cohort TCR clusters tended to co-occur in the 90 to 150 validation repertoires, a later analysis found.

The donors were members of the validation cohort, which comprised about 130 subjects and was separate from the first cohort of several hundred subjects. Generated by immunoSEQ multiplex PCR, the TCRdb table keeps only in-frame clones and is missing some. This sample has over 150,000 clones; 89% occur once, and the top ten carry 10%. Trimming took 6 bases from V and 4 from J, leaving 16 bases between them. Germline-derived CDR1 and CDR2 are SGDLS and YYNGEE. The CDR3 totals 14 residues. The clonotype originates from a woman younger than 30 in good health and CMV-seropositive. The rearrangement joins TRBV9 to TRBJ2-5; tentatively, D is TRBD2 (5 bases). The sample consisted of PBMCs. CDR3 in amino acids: CASNSLGGGETQYF. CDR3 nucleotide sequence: TGTGCCAGCAATTCCCTTGGCGGAGGAGAGACCCAGTACTTC.